The clone carrying this T cell receptor (beta chain) was recorded a few times. Its antigen is unidentified. This sample stems from a study of CD8 T cells in ankylosing spondylitis. General study findings and limits: Made up of eight highly homologous variants, a TCR beta motif appeared characteristic of ankylosing spondylitis blood.

This CDR3 comprises 13 residues. From germline, CDR1 is DFQATT and CDR2 SNEGSKA (reference sequence). V dropped 1 base and J dropped 5 bases, with 11 bases sitting between them. Using its own MiXCR run on the 5' RACE reads, TCRdb lists one record per CDR3 protein. There are hundreds of thousands of distinct CDR3 sequences in the sample; roughly a quarter occur only once, and 0.85% to 1% lies in the top ten. This rearrangement joins TRBV20-1 to TRBJ2-5; weak D call: TRBD2 (6 bases). The TCR sequence derives from a male donor with ankylosing spondylitis. Source material: blood, either unsorted or a sorted T cell fraction (not recorded which). The CDR3 region has the DNA TGCAGTGCTAGAGGTCGACTAGATGAGACCCAGTACTTC. Protein product: CSARGRLDETQYF.